Following are 13 T cell receptor beta chains from one sample sequenced in a study of CD8 T cells in Susac syndrome. Reverse transcription of about 0.45 to 1 ug RNA used random hexamers. TCRdb re-called the immunoSEQ multiplex PCR reads with MiXCR, one entry per CDR3 protein. The repertoire holds roughly 80,000 distinct CDR3 sequences, with about 91% as singletons. Input material: CD8+ T cells from PBMCs. The receptors derive from a human donor with multiple sclerosis.

The J gene is TRBJ1-1, the V gene TRBV6-5, with 9 bases that match TRBD1. Germline V gene lookup returns CDR1 MNHEY and CDR2 SVGAGI. The CDR3 length is 15 residues. The junction had 10 bases not matched to a gene; V was cut back by 5 bases and J by 6 bases. The CDR3 DNA follows: TGTGCCAGCAGTCTCGGGACAGGGTATAGGGCTGAAGCTTTCTTT. Its translation is CASSLGTGYRAEAFF.

This clonotype was picked up one time. This sequence joins TRBV28 and TRBJ2-5; possibly TRBD2 for D (6 bases). CDR3 length equals 13 residues. From germline, CDR1 is MDHEN and CDR2 SYDVKM. Trimming took 4 bases from V and 5 from J, leaving 11 bases between them. The CDR3 spells CASSYGRGETQYF. CDR3 bases: TGTGCCAGCAGTTACGGGAGAGGGGAGACCCAGTACTTC. The whole variable domain, filled in from reference TRBV28 and TRBJ2-5, reads DVKVTQSSRYLVKRTGEKVFLECVQDMDHENMFWYRQDPGLGLRLIYFSYDVKMKEKGDIPEGYSVSREKKERFSLILESASTNQTSMYLCASSYGRGETQYFGPGTRLLVL.

The chain couples TRBV27 to TRBJ1-2; unclear D gene. The CDR3 covers 15 residues. V was cut by 2 bases and J by 2 bases, with 12 bases left in between. In germline, CDR1 is MNHEY, CDR2 SMNVEV (reference sequence). The DNA for the CDR3 is TGTGCCAGCAGTTTAGTATTAGGGTCGAACTATGGCTACACCTTC. Translated, it gives CASSLVLGSNYGYTF.

The rearrangement uses TRBV19 and TRBJ1-2; 7 nucleotides agree with TRBD1. J lost 6 bases, V lost 2 bases, and 6 bases had no gene match. The CDR3 is 14 residues long. Germline V gene lookup returns CDR1 LNHDA and CDR2 SQIVND (reference sequence). CDR3 protein: CASSITRQGDGYTF. CDR3 DNA sequence: TGTGCCAGTAGTATAACAAGACAGGGAGATGGCTACACCTTC.

DNA for the CDR3: TGCAGTGCTAGCGTCTGGCGGGACACTTCCTACGAGCAGTACTTC. As protein: CSASVWRDTSYEQYF. This chain uses TRBV20-1 with TRBJ2-7; either TRBD1 or TRBD2 may fit D (6 bases each). The CDR3 sequence is 15 residues long. Deletions cut 3 bases from V and 1 base from J, with 16 bases between. The germline gives CDR1 DFQATT, CDR2 SNEGSKA (reference sequence).

The V and J genes are TRBV10-2 and TRBJ1-1, with D maybe TRBD1 (6 bases). Per germline, CDR1 WSHSY and CDR2 SAAADI. CDR3 length equals 14 residues. The ends were cut back, 2 bases at V and 8 bases at J, with 15 bases in the middle. CDR3 sequence: CASSENREFVEAFF. CDR3 in DNA: TGCGCCAGCAGTGAGAACAGGGAATTCGTCGAAGCTTTCTTT.

The chain joins TRBV2 to TRBJ2-3, with a weak D call TRBD2 (6 bases). This CDR3 comprises 16 residues. Trimming cost V 9 bases and J 0 bases, with 19 bases left between them. Per germline, CDR1 SNHLY and CDR2 FYNNEI. The CDR3 region has the DNA TGTGCCAGTGATCCGGGAGCTAATCCTAGCACAGATACGCAGTATTTT. Amino acids: CASDPGANPSTDTQYF. Together with reference TRBV2 and TRBJ2-3, the CDR3 gives the full variable domain: EPEVTQTPSHQVTQMGQEVILRCVPISNHLYFYWYRQILGQKVEFLVSFYNNEISEKSEIFDDQFSVERPDGSNFTLKIRSTKLEDSAMYFCASDPGANPSTDTQYFGPGTRLTVL.

The rearrangement links TRBV27 to TRBJ2-1; maybe TRBD1 (6 bases). V lost 5 bases and J 8 bases, leaving 19 bases between the germline ends. The CDR3 is 15 residues long. The germline gives CDR1 MNHEY, CDR2 SMNVEV (reference sequence). CDR3 DNA sequence: TGTGCCAGCAGTACAACGGGACATTTATCCGATGAGCAGTTCTTC. Its translation: CASSTTGHLSDEQFF.

The J gene is TRBJ2-3, the V gene TRBV13; TRBD1 agrees at 10 bases. This CDR3 region has 15 residues. Unmatched junction bases numbered 0, after V lost 0 bases and J lost 3 bases. Germline CDR1 is PRHDT and CDR2 is FYEKMQ (reference sequence). The CDR3 nucleotides read TGTGCCAGCAGCTTAGGGGGACAGGGGACAGATACGCAGTATTTT. Translating gives CASSLGGQGTDTQYF.

This clonotype was picked up one time. The chain uses TRBV7-8 and TRBJ2-7, with D possibly matching TRBD1 (6 bases). This CDR3 is built from 14 residues. Trimming shortened V by 5 bases and J by 3 bases, and 14 bases separated the two germline ends. Germline V gene data show CDR1 as SGHVS and CDR2 as FQNEAQ. The CDR3, as DNA: TGTGCCAGCAGCCCCCCTACAGGGTTCTACGAGCAGTACTTC. The encoded protein is CASSPPTGFYEQYF.

The V gene is TRBV12-3 or TRBV12-4, the J gene TRBJ2-5; 9 bases map to TRBD2. CDR3 length equals 15 residues. V lost 6 bases, J lost 1 base, and 6 bases stayed unmatched. The DNA of the CDR3 is TGTGCCAGCAGCCCCCGACTAGCGGTCCAAGAGACCCAGTACTTC. This sequence encodes CASSPRLAVQETQYF.

V gene TRBV9 combines with J gene TRBJ2-1; perhaps TRBD2 as D (6 bases). Germline V lookup: CDR1 SGDLS, CDR2 YYNGEE. The CDR3 is made up of 17 amino acids. Deletions cut 0 bases from V and 3 bases from J, with 16 bases between. The CDR3 DNA is TGTGCCAGCAGCGTAGGTGGGGGGTCACTATACTACAATGAGCAGTTCTTC. Its protein is CASSVGGGSLYYNEQFF.

The chain employs TRBV19 and TRBJ2-1, with D perhaps matching TRBD2 (5 bases). Germline V gene lookup returns CDR1 LNHDA and CDR2 SQIVND (reference sequence). V was clipped by 8 bases and J by 8 bases, with 16 bases between them. CDR3 length equals 13 residues. CDR3 loop: CASRLFSDHEQFF. DNA for the CDR3: TGTGCCAGTCGGCTCTTTAGCGATCATGAGCAGTTCTTC.